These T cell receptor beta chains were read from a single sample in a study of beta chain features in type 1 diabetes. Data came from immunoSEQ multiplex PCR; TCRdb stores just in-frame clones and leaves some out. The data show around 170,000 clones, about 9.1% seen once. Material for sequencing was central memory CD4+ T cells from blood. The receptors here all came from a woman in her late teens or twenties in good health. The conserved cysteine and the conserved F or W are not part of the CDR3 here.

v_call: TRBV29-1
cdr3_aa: SVEDPGGSSYEQY

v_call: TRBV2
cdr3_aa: ASSWGGSNEKLF

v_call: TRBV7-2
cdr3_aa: ASSLDLGTGGYGYT

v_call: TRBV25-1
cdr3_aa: ASQKGTLEQY

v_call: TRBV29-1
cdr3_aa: SVPSRTSGETQY

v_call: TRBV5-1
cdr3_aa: ASSPGGGEAF

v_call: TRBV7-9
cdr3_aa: ASSSAGTGQSPLH

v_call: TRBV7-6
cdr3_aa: ASSSFRDRESSGYT

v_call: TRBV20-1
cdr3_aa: SARPVLEQF

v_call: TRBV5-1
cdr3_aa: ASSLGIPGQLSYEQY

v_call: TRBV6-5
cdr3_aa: ASSLGLAVQETQY

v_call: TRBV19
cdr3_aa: ASSIDRDSSYEQY

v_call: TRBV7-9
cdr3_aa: ASSPEGLAGGQEF

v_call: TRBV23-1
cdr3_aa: ASSPTKELADLSYEQY

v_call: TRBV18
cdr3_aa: ASSPRTQGKGDEQY

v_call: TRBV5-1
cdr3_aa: ASSFSAPPDTQY

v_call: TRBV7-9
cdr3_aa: ASSLESYNEQF

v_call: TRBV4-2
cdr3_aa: ASSLGTVYTEAF

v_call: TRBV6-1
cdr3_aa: ASSEDRGRVYEQY

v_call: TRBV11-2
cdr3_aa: ASRPLGTDTQY